This T cell receptor beta chain came from a study of kidney transplant recipient with SARS-CoV-2 infection. In this sample, this clonotype turned up many times. TCRdb re-analysed the reads in MiXCR, keeping a single row per CDR3 protein. The sample shows under 250,000 distinct CDR3 sequences, 29% of them seen only once. The V and J ends lost 0 bases and 3 bases, in that order; junction bases with no gene match: 2. Germline CDR1 and CDR2: KGHSH and LQKENI. CDR3 length: 15 amino acids. This material consisted of a blood sample, taken at baseline and around day 110 from a kidney transplant recipient. The TCR comes from a male patient aged 25-45 years who had COVID-19 and was a kidney transplant recipient. The T cells may come from the graft donor. The gene calls are TRBV18 and TRBJ2-7; 10 bases agree with TRBD2. The CDR3 sequence: CASSPPSSGSYEQYF. The CDR3 DNA follows: TGTGCCAGCTCACCACCGTCTAGCGGGAGCTACGAGCAGTACTTC.